This T cell receptor (beta chain) appears in the sequencing data of a study of cytomegalovirus exposure and HLA in healthy donors. Germline V gene sequence: CDR1 LGHNA, CDR2 YSLEER. This CDR3 region has 16 residues. V lost 1 base, J lost 3 bases, and 6 bases stayed unmatched. The PCR was carried out with 60 Vbeta primers and 13 Jbeta primers. Produced via immunoSEQ multiplex PCR; TCRdb's table is partial and in-frame only. The data contain fewer than 110,000 clones, roughly 85% of them singletons. The receptor was derived from a man aged 30 to 45 in good health and CMV-seronegative. This chain joins TRBV4-3 and TRBJ2-3; 8 positions match TRBD1. The specimen sequenced was PBMCs. CDR3: CASSQAAGGLTDTQYF. The CDR3 DNA follows: TGCGCCAGCAGCCAAGCGGCAGGGGGCCTGACAGATACGCAGTATTTT.